A single sample gave rise to the 8 T cell receptor beta chains below, sequenced in a study of identical twins. Via MiXCR, TCRdb re-called the 5' RACE reads, giving one row per CDR3 protein. The sample contains nearly 650,000 distinct CDR3 sequences, around 7.4% of which appear only once. This sample also appeared in a second study, on yellow fever vaccine responses in identical twins.

Sequencing input: PBMCs. All receptors derive from a woman younger than 30 in good health.

CDR3 DNA sequence: TGTGCCAGCAGTTCCCGGACTAGCGATATAGAGACCCAGTACTTC. This codes for CASSSRTSDIETQYF. The chain uses TRBV6-5 and TRBJ2-5, with 9 bases matching TRBD2. The germline gives CDR1 MNHEY, CDR2 SVGAGI. This CDR3 has 15 residues. Trimming at V came to 4 bases and at J to 4 bases, leaving 7 bases not matched to a gene.

This clonotype has just a few counts. The rearrangement links TRBV20-1 to TRBJ1-6; D is uncertain. The V gene's germline CDR1 is DFQATT and CDR2 SNEGSKA (reference sequence). This CDR3 is 16 amino acids long. Trimming removed 0 bases from V and 5 bases from J, with 14 bases in between. The CDR3 is CSARESRTVNNSPLHF. The CDR3, as DNA: TGCAGTGCTAGAGAGTCGCGGACGGTAAATAATTCACCCCTCCACTTT.

This clonotype occurred many times. The rearrangement joins TRBV7-9 to TRBJ2-2; TRBD2 matches 9 bases. V trimming: 5 bases; J trimming: 6 bases; junction bases outside the gene matches: 10. This CDR3 region has 16 residues. Germline values: CDR1 SEHNR, CDR2 FQNEAQ (reference sequence). The chain's CDR3 is CASSGGGEEYAGELFF. The CDR3 DNA sequence: TGTGCCAGCAGCGGCGGGGGGGAAGAGTACGCCGGGGAGCTGTTTTTT.

This chain uses TRBV6-5 with TRBJ2-3; no reliable D call. The CDR3 length is 14 residues. The V and J ends lost 2 bases and 1 base respectively, with 7 bases between them. Germline assignment: CDR1 MNHEY and CDR2 SVGAGI. CDR3 in amino acids: CASSYRSGTDTQYF. In DNA form, the CDR3 reads TGTGCCAGCAGTTACCGGTCGGGCACAGATACGCAGTATTTT.

This clonotype was detected ten times or more. The V and J genes are TRBV7-8 and TRBJ2-3; no clear D gene. Germline CDR1 is SGHVS and CDR2 is FQNEAQ. This CDR3 has 15 residues. V was cut by 0 bases and J by 1 base, with 8 bases left in between. CDR3 amino acids: CASSLAWGGTDTQYF. The CDR3 nucleotides read TGTGCCAGCAGCTTAGCTTGGGGTGGCACAGATACGCAGTATTTT.

The J gene is TRBJ2-7, the V gene TRBV7-9; D is unresolved. The V end was cut by 4 bases, the J end by 2 bases, with 12 bases between. Germline V gene data show CDR1 as SEHNR and CDR2 as FQNEAQ (reference sequence). This CDR3 has 14 residues. For the CDR3, the DNA is TGTGCCAGCAGCTCAGATGACGGAACCTACGAGCAGTACTTC. Translation gives CASSSDDGTYEQYF.

The chain employs TRBV5-5 and TRBJ2-3; D gene unclear. V shed 4 bases and J shed 8 bases, with 11 bases lying between them. Germline assignment: CDR1 SGHKS and CDR2 YYEKEE (reference sequence). This CDR3 is built from 12 residues. The CDR3 DNA is TGTGCCAGCAGCCCCTCGGTGGGTACGCAGTATTTT. This sequence encodes CASSPSVGTQYF.

The genes are TRBV7-9 and TRBJ2-2; 8 bases align to TRBD1. Germline V gene sequence: CDR1 SEHNR, CDR2 FQNEAQ (reference sequence). The CDR3 loop spans 17 amino acids. J was trimmed by 0 bases and V by 1 base; bases with no gene match: 4. CDR3 amino acids: CASSLDKGQANTGELFF. CDR3 DNA: TGTGCCAGCAGCTTAGATAAGGGACAGGCGAACACCGGGGAGCTGTTTTTT.